This T cell receptor beta chain derives from a study of identical twins (dated by TCRdb to the mid-2010s). About the full investigation: The study deep-sequenced TCR alpha and beta repertoires from monozygotic twins, unrelated adults of various ages and cord blood to test whether fetal clonotypes persist. Replicate twin experiments were performed at different times using different library preparation protocols to rule out contamination. The full study reports these points: Out-of-frame TCR alpha sharing in monozygotic twins was systematically underestimated by recombination models, whereas sharing between unrelated individuals was in agreement with the recombination models. Compared with coincidental sharing between unrelated individuals, out-of-frame TCR alpha sequences shared between twins had an excess of sequences with low generation probability. Conclusions relied on cross-sectional statistical analysis, since the same donors could not be followed over many years. Zero-insertion analyses could be partly confounded by invariant T cells such as MAIT and iNKT, though diverse VJ usage argued against such confounding for most clonotypes. Fewer insertions were carried by abundant cord blood beta clonotypes; a weaker similar trend was observed in young adult naive repertoires, while no such trend was observed in memory repertoires. A weaker excess of twin sharing was found in beta out-of-frame sequences because the signal-to-noise ratio was lowered by fewer shared sequences.

As regards this clonotype: This receptor's antigen is unknown. Within one base of it there is no much larger clone, and no base qualities were kept.

Library preparation used 5' RACE. Sequencing instrument: Illumina HiSeq 2000. A universal primer binding site was added through template switching, and the final cDNA carried a unique molecular identifier so that TCR cDNA molecules could be counted accurately. First-strand cDNA for TCR alpha and beta chains was synthesized from specific primers in the conserved constant-segment region. Each cDNA library was double barcoded, with a SMART-Mk sample barcode plus Illumina barcodes, to control for contamination. TruSeq adapter sequences along with Illumina sample barcodes were introduced in two successive PCR steps. The TCR alpha and beta cDNA libraries were sequenced on the Illumina HiSeq platform using custom primers. Per the original workflow: MiGEC processed the raw reads to extract unique molecular identifiers, while MiXCR was used to determine the CDR3 positions. For each individual, recombination models were inferred using an EM algorithm with the repgenHMM and IGoR tools. Shared clonotypes were analyzed with the tcR package in R, and sharing was normalized by the product of cloneset sizes. To study raw recombination without the effects of thymic and clonal selection, out-of-frame nonproductive sequences were analyzed. TCRdb trimmed public reads at Q25 via fastp, called clones via MiXCR and kept in-frame beta chains. Under each unique CDR3 protein, matching rows form one entry showing the most common genes and DNA. The V and J calls and clone size come from TCRdb's table, not from the authors' own analysis. In all, the sample holds some 250,000 distinct CDR3 sequences, and 6.5% to 8% of those were seen once. In total, the top ten clones hold less than 15% of the sample.

Every donor was a healthy Caucasian. The twin cohort consisted of three pairs of female monozygotic twins, all aged roughly 18 to 29 years. Positive isolation kits from Invitrogen were used to isolate CD4+ and CD8+ T cell populations. The CDR3 covers 15 residues, taking in both the cysteine and the phenylalanine. The kept DNA is CDR3 alone, 45 bases in frame from the first base. A distance of 16 bases separates the germline ends of V and J, which lose 5 bases and 3 bases respectively. These data also featured in a second study, about T cells expressing NK-cell markers. That second report states: TCR beta-chain repertoires were profiled in sorted CD3+CD56+NKG2C+, CD3+CD56+NKG2C- and CD3+CD56-NKG2C+ T-cell subsets from about 8 donors. Seven of the eight sequenced donors were HCMV-seropositive and one was HCMV-seronegative. In several experiments an anti-gammadeltaTCR antibody was added to restrict sorting to alphabetaTCR-expressing T cells. For 5 or 6 donors, the dominant CD3+CD56+NKG2C+ clonotypes were among the top 10 CD8+ clonotypes and accounted for about 1.0-7.0% of CD8+ T cells. Those dominant clonotypes were again the most abundant among CD3+CD56-NKG2C+ cells in a handful of donors, at about 25-60.1%. Whether the expanded NKG2C-expressing T cell clones were specific for HCMV antigens remained unclear. All eight donors whose samples were sequenced were randomly selected healthy volunteers, three of them men and five women. HCMV serostatus was determined by detecting HCMV-specific IgG in serum with a commercial ELISA kit. MIGEC was used to demultiplex reads and group reads by UMI, and MiTCR was used to assemble and quantify clonotypes. To exclude erroneous sequences, any TCR cDNA sequence not supported by at least two reads was discarded. The tcR package was used for downstream repertoire analysis, and clonotypes were matched across fractions by CDR3 nucleotide sequence plus V segment. VDJmatch was used to annotate antigen specificity against VDJdb, with one amino acid substitution in CDR3 allowed.

This sequence originates from a woman aged 18 to 35 in good health. The specimen was CD8+ T cells sorted from blood. The V and J genes are TRBV12-3 or TRBV12-4 and TRBJ1-1; TRBD1 is perhaps the D gene, given 6 matching bases. The nucleotide sequence reads as follows: TGTGCCAGCAGTAGGGCTATTGGGGGGCACACTGAAGCTTTCTTT. This is translated as CASSRAIGGHTEAFF.